This TCR beta chain derives from a study of blood T cell repertoires in COVID-19. Study background: Researchers got acute and convalescent COVID-19 samples from the United States, Italy and Spain.

In the authors' workflow: Quantification of nucleated cells was approximated via reference gene primer amplification. Generated by immunoSEQ multiplex PCR, the TCRdb table keeps only in-frame clones and is missing some. The DNA gave D and trimming, while V, J and clone size come from that table. The sample shows around 78,000 clones, 90% of them seen only once. Trimming removed 2 bases at V and 5 bases at J, with 7 bases between. The germline V gene has CDR1 SGHAT and CDR2 FQNNGV. This CDR3 has 13 residues. This clone was seen only a few times. Sequenced sample: peripheral blood. The rearrangement links TRBV11-2 to TRBJ1-5, with a possible D match to TRBD1 (5 bases). This receptor was obtained from a woman between 45 and 65 years old in a cohort sampled during active COVID-19. In DNA form, the CDR3 reads TGTGCCAGCAGCTTACAACAGGATCAGCCCCAGCATTTT. Amino acid sequence: CASSLQQDQPQHF.